This TCR beta chain is drawn from a study of Ad26.COV2.S vaccination and SARS-CoV-2 variants. Study at large: The study gave Ad26.COV2.S intramuscularly, once or twice 56 days apart.

Repertoires were generated with immunoSEQ multiplex PCR, while TCRdb's copy carries only in-frame clones and drops some. The data contain 400,000 to 500,000 clones, nearly 90% of them singletons. General study findings and limits: For non-spike TCRs, breadth in vaccine recipients resembled that in placebo recipients.

Treatment meaning: roughly 18 received Ad26.COV2.S at low or high dose, single or two shots; roughly 5 received placebo; per-sample allocation not given. Specimens were obtained on day 63 following the first vaccine or placebo injection. Within Boston, the person who donated was an adult of 18-55 years. A note on this clone: Its antigen is not known.

This clonotype was obtained from a person aged 18-60 years who received the Ad26.COV2.S COVID-19 vaccine or a placebo. Sequencing was performed on peripheral blood, taken in a trial of Ad26.COV2.S vaccine versus placebo.

CDR3 sequence: CASSPRTGGMIDEQFF. The CDR3 DNA reads as TGTGCCAGTAGTCCGCGGACAGGGGGTATGATCGATGAGCAGTTCTTC. The chain carries TRBV19 and TRBJ2-1; TRBD1 matches at 10 bases. The CDR3 covers 16 residues. Trimming took 5 bases from V and 8 from J; bases not matched to a gene: 12. Germline CDR1 is LNHDA and CDR2 is SQIVND (reference sequence).